This T cell receptor beta chain was sequenced during a study of OX40 agonist ivuxolimab in advanced cancers. CDR3 length: 13 residues. J gave up 6 bases and V 4 bases, and 3 bases lay outside the gene matches. Germline CDR1 GTSNPN, CDR2 SVGIG (reference sequence). Here immunoSEQ multiplex PCR was the method, and the copy in TCRdb shows in-frame clones only, minus some. The repertoire holds under 85,000 clones, with roughly 86% as singletons. The TCR originated in an adult with an advanced solid tumor such as melanoma, head and neck, liver or kidney cancer. Sequenced material: CD4+ or CD8+ T cells sorted from blood, taken in a trial of the OX40 agonist ivuxolimab. The chain is built from TRBV30 and TRBJ2-2; 9 bases match TRBD2. The CDR3 DNA sequence: TGTGCCTGGATGCAGCGGGGGGCCGGGGAGCTGTTTTTT. Amino acids: CAWMQRGAGELFF.